The 29 T cell receptor beta chains below come from one sample, sequenced in a study of cytomegalovirus exposure and HLA in healthy donors (dated by TCRdb to 2017 to 2019). The library was generated by the immunoSEQ multiplex PCR assay. For the multiplex PCR, a mixture combining 60 forward primers for TCR Vbeta segments and 13 reverse primers for TCR Jbeta segments was used. Here the immuneACCESS table is served through TCRdb, limited to in-frame sequences with V and J called. Missing clones are a known gap in these copies; in checked studies unresolved V genes cover under half, and the rest lacks a known reason. This sample comprises roughly 120,000 clones, around 66% of them detected only once. The ten largest clones represent over 6.5% of the sample. The sequenced sample was PBMCs. The receptors stem from a man younger than 35 in good health and CMV-seropositive.

This clone was counted only a few times. The chain links TRBV5-4 to TRBJ1-5; maybe TRBD1 (6 bases). Germline CDR1 SGHNT, CDR2 YYREEE (reference sequence). V dropped 4 bases and J dropped 0 bases, with 11 bases sitting between them. The CDR3 loop spans 15 amino acids. This CDR3 reads CASSIRTDSNQPQHF. The CDR3 DNA sequence: TGTGCCAGCAGCATCAGGACAGATAGCAATCAGCCCCAGCATTTT.

The J gene is TRBJ2-3, the V gene TRBV5-4, with TRBD2 identical over 8 bases. CDR1 SGHNT and CDR2 YYREEE come from the germline V gene (reference sequence). Unmatched junction bases numbered 7, after V lost 3 bases and J lost 4 bases. This CDR3 region has 15 residues. In DNA, the CDR3 is TGTGCCAGCAGCTCCCCGGGACTAGGAGCAGATACGCAGTATTTT. Its translation: CASSSPGLGADTQYF.

This clone was seen only once. V is TRBV5-1 and J is TRBJ1-4; D might be TRBD1 (5 bases). V shed 1 base and J shed 6 bases, with 13 bases lying between them. The CDR3 runs 15 residues. CDR1 and CDR2 from the germline V gene are SGHRS and YFSETQ. CDR3 coding DNA: TGCGCCAGCAGCTTGACGGGAGGGGAGGATGAAAAACTGTTTTTT. Translating it yields CASSLTGGEDEKLFF.

This clone was recorded a few times. The chain combines TRBV5-6 with TRBJ2-7; tentative D call: TRBD2 (5 bases). V lost 5 bases and J lost 3, with 15 bases in between. Germline lookup yields CDR1 SGHDT and CDR2 YYEEEE. The CDR3 runs 14 residues. CDR3 nucleotides: TGTGCCAGCAGTCCGCCGGACTCGGACTACGAGCAGTACTTC. This gives the protein CASSPPDSDYEQYF.

The chain uses TRBV6-1 and TRBJ1-5; 8 bases line up with TRBD1. This CDR3 has 12 amino acids. Germline-derived CDR1 and CDR2 are MNHNS and SASEGT. V dropped 11 bases and J dropped 8; count of bases not matched to a gene: 8. The CDR3 region is CAGRTGIEPQHF. The CDR3, as DNA: TGTGCCGGGAGGACAGGGATAGAGCCCCAGCATTTT.

The V and J genes are TRBV7-9 and TRBJ1-2, with D maybe TRBD1 (5 bases). V gave up 2 bases and J gave up 8 bases, with 12 bases separating them. The length of the CDR3 is 13 residues. Germline CDR1 SEHNR, CDR2 FQNEAQ (reference sequence). The CDR3 loop reads CASSLSGTSGYTF. The CDR3 bases are TGTGCCAGCAGCTTAAGTGGGACTTCGGGCTACACCTTC.

This chain uses TRBV6-1 with TRBJ2-5; 8 nucleotides match TRBD1. V lost 2 bases, J lost 5 bases, and 13 bases stayed unmatched. The germline V gene has CDR1 MNHNS and CDR2 SASEGT. The CDR3 loop spans 17 amino acids. The CDR3 bases are TGTGCCAGCAGTGAATTTCGACCGGGACAGGCGGAGGAGACCCAGTACTTC. Translated, it gives CASSEFRPGQAEETQYF.

The J gene is TRBJ2-3, the V gene TRBV10-2; 9 positions match TRBD2. Germline-derived CDR1 and CDR2 are WSHSY and SAAADI. The V gene end was trimmed by 4 bases and the J gene end by 4 bases; junction bases not matched to a gene: 0. CDR3 length equals 13 residues. CDR3 DNA: TGCGCCAGCAGTGGGACTAGCGCAGATACGCAGTATTTT. Protein sequence: CASSGTSADTQYF.

This clone has a single count. This chain connects TRBV4-1 to TRBJ2-2; 8 positions agree with TRBD2. This CDR3 contains 16 residues. V shed 5 bases, J shed 0 bases, and the junction held 5 bases outside the gene matches. From germline, CDR1 is MGHRA and CDR2 YSYEKL. Here the CDR3 DNA reads TGCGCCAGCAGCGAAACGGGACTAGCGAACACCGGGGAGCTGTTTTTT. It encodes CASSETGLANTGELFF.

This clone was seen only a few times. V usage is TRBV18 and J usage is TRBJ1-1, with D possibly TRBD1 on 6 matching bases. Germline V CDR1 and CDR2: KGHSH, LQKENI. The CDR3 is made up of 15 amino acids. Trimming pared 2 bases from V and 6 bases from J, leaving 16 bases between. CDR3 sequence reads: CASSPSLRDKAEAFF. The DNA of the CDR3 is TGTGCCAGCTCACCAAGTCTCCGGGACAAGGCTGAAGCTTTCTTT.

This chain links TRBV15 with TRBJ1-1; 8 bases align to TRBD1. The CDR3 sequence is 16 residues long. After removal of 2 bases from V and 1 base from J, the junction contained 6 bases not matched to a gene. Germline CDR1 LNHNV, CDR2 YYDKDF (reference sequence). The CDR3 region has the DNA TGTGCCACCAGCAGATACTTGGGACAGGAGAACACTGAAGCTTTCTTT. Its protein product is CATSRYLGQENTEAFF. Full variable domain (missing parts from reference TRBV15 and TRBJ1-1): DAMVIQNPRYQVTQFGKPVTLSCSQTLNHNVMYWYQQKSSQAPKLLFHYYDKDFNNEADTPDNFQSRRPNTSFCFLDIRSPGLGDTAMYLCATSRYLGQENTEAFFGQGTRLTVV.

The V and J genes are TRBV4-2 and TRBJ1-1; D gene ambiguous. V was cut by 0 bases and J by 7 bases, with 6 bases left in between. Looked up from germline, CDR1 is LGHNA and CDR2 is YNFKEQ. This CDR3 region has 12 residues. CDR3 amino acids: CASSQEGGEAFF. The DNA of the CDR3 is TGTGCCAGCAGCCAAGAGGGAGGTGAAGCTTTCTTT.

The V call is TRBV28, the J call TRBJ1-5, with D maybe TRBD1 (5 bases). From germline, CDR1 is MDHEN and CDR2 SYDVKM. V lost 8 bases to trimming and J lost 0 bases, with 17 bases between them. CDR3 length: 16 amino acids. The CDR3 is CASQKWGDYSNQPQHF. DNA for the CDR3: TGTGCCAGCCAAAAGTGGGGGGATTATAGCAATCAGCCCCAGCATTTT.

The genes are TRBV27 and TRBJ2-7, with 8 bases that match TRBD1. V shed 5 bases and J 2 bases; nucleotides not matched to a gene: 5. The V gene's germline CDR1 is MNHEY and CDR2 SMNVEV (reference sequence). The CDR3 is 14 amino acids. Written as DNA, the CDR3 is TGTGCCAGCAGTCCGGGACAGGCAGCCTACGAGCAGTACTTC. This gives the protein CASSPGQAAYEQYF.

The chain has TRBV5-1 and TRBJ1-2; 7 bases fit TRBD1. This CDR3 has 19 amino acids. CDR1 and CDR2 (germline): SGHRS, YFSETQ. After removal of 3 bases from V and 4 bases from J, the junction contained 21 bases not matched to a gene. The CDR3 sequence: CASSSLGVGQEASLYGYTF. In nucleotides, the CDR3 is TGCGCCAGCAGCTCCCTGGGGGTTGGACAGGAAGCTTCCCTCTATGGCTACACCTTC. Full variable domain (outside the CDR3, taken from reference TRBV5-1 and TRBJ1-2): KAGVTQTPRYLIKTRGQQVTLSCSPISGHRSVSWYQQTPGQGLQFLFEYFSETQRNKGNFPGRFSGRQFSNSRSEMNVSTLELGDSALYLCASSSLGVGQEASLYGYTFGSGTRLTVV.

In this sample, this clone turned up a few times. The chain joins TRBV4-2 to TRBJ1-1, with D unresolved. This CDR3 spans 17 amino acids. The germline CDR1 and CDR2 sequences are LGHNA and YNFKEQ. Trimming removed 0 bases from V and 0 bases from J, with 14 bases in between. In DNA, the CDR3 is TGTGCCAGCAGCCAAGAGGGAGCAGGACTCATGAACACTGAAGCTTTCTTT. This gives the protein CASSQEGAGLMNTEAFF.

This clone was seen only a few times. V and J are TRBV6-6 and TRBJ1-5, with D uncertain. Trimming stripped 0 bases from V and 3 bases from J, with 6 bases between. Looked up from germline, CDR1 is MNHNY and CDR2 is SVGAGI (reference sequence). This CDR3 comprises 14 residues. The CDR3 bases are TGTGCCAGCAGTTACTCGCAGTACAATCAGCCCCAGCATTTT. Protein: CASSYSQYNQPQHF.

The J gene is TRBJ2-7, the V gene TRBV6-5; 12 bases match TRBD1. The trim removed 6 bases at V and 6 bases at J, leaving 6 bases unmatched. Germline V gene data show CDR1 as MNHEY and CDR2 as SVGAGI. This CDR3 is 14 amino acids long. Written as DNA, the CDR3 is TGTGCCAGCAGGCCCCGGGACAGGGGGCGCGAGCAGTACTTC. Translation: CASRPRDRGREQYF.

The chain joins TRBV2 to TRBJ1-5; 7 bases align to TRBD1. CDR1 is SNHLY and CDR2 is FYNNEI in the germline V gene. The CDR3 is 16 amino acids. The J segment lost 2 bases and the V segment lost 3 bases, leaving 7 bases of the junction unmatched. The CDR3 here is CASSDPQGEGNQPQHF. The CDR3, as DNA: TGTGCCAGCAGTGATCCTCAGGGGGAGGGCAATCAGCCCCAGCATTTT.

This chain connects TRBV7-9 to TRBJ2-3, with a tentative D call TRBD1 (5 bases). Trimming removed 6 bases from V and 3 bases from J, with 13 bases in between. This CDR3 contains 14 residues. Germline V gives CDR1 SEHNR, CDR2 FQNEAQ (reference sequence). The CDR3 loop is CASSTGFLTDTQYF. CDR3 DNA sequence: TGTGCCAGCAGTACAGGTTTCCTGACAGATACGCAGTATTTT.

The chain joins TRBV2 to TRBJ2-5; D perhaps matches TRBD2 (6 bases). V was cut by 5 bases and J by 7 bases, with 17 bases left in between. Germline V CDR1 and CDR2: SNHLY, FYNNEI. The CDR3 is 14 residues long. This CDR3 reads CASSLEEGLGTQYF. Written as DNA, the CDR3 is TGTGCCAGCAGTCTGGAGGAGGGGTTGGGGACCCAGTACTTC.

This clone was counted once. The rearrangement uses TRBV6-5 and TRBJ2-7; possibly TRBD1 for D (5 bases). Germline CDR1 reads MNHEY; CDR2 reads SVGAGI. Trimming cost V 2 bases and J 6 bases, with 14 bases left between them. The CDR3 length is 14 residues. In DNA form, the CDR3 reads TGTGCCAGCAGTTACGACCCCACAAGGGGCGAGCAGTACTTC. It translates to CASSYDPTRGEQYF.

The table lists this clone with a count of one. This chain joins TRBV5-1 and TRBJ2-3; D ambiguous. The germline gives CDR1 SGHRS, CDR2 YFSETQ. The CDR3 totals 14 residues. V shed 0 bases and J shed 3 bases, with 8 bases lying between them. In DNA form, the CDR3 reads TGCGCCAGCAGCTTGGGCTCGCGTACAGATACGCAGTATTTT. Amino acids: CASSLGSRTDTQYF.

V usage is TRBV2 and J usage is TRBJ1-5; D perhaps matches TRBD1 (5 bases). Trimming pared 5 bases from V and 3 bases from J, leaving 11 bases between. CDR1 is SNHLY, CDR2 FYNNEI, per germline. The CDR3 is 14 residues long. CDR3 amino acids: CASSYRGDNQPQHF. The CDR3 DNA reads as TGTGCCAGCAGTTATCGGGGGGACAATCAGCCCCAGCATTTT. Variable domain in full (rest from reference TRBV2 and TRBJ1-5): EPEVTQTPSHQVTQMGQEVILRCVPISNHLYFYWYRQILGQKVEFLVSFYNNEISEKSEIFDDQFSVERPDGSNFTLKIRSTKLEDSAMYFCASSYRGDNQPQHFGDGTRLSIL.

This sequence joins TRBV9 and TRBJ2-5, with D perhaps matching TRBD1 (5 bases). This CDR3 spans 13 amino acids. Germline V CDR1 and CDR2: SGDLS, YYNGEE. Trimming cost V 2 bases and J 5 bases, with 10 bases left between them. CDR3 sequence reads: CASSVWQGETQYF. CDR3 DNA sequence: TGTGCCAGCAGCGTCTGGCAGGGTGAGACCCAGTACTTC. The full variable domain, with the rest looked up from reference TRBV9 and TRBJ2-5, is DSGVTQTPKHLITATGQRVTLRCSPRSGDLSVYWYQQSLDQGLQFLIQYYNGEERAKGNILERFSAQQFPDLHSELNLSSLELGDSALYFCASSVWQGETQYFGPGTRLLVL.

This chain links TRBV7-9 with TRBJ1-3; TRBD1 matches at 8 bases. Looked up from germline, CDR1 is SEHNR and CDR2 is FQNEAQ (reference sequence). V shed 5 bases, J shed 1 base, and the junction held 7 bases outside the gene matches. The CDR3 consists of 16 residues. The CDR3 loop reads CASSLRQGSSGNTIYF. DNA of the CDR3: TGTGCCAGCAGCCTCAGACAGGGGTCTTCTGGAAACACCATATATTTT. Full variable domain (outside the CDR3, taken from reference TRBV7-9 and TRBJ1-3): DTGVSQNPRHKITKRGQNVTFRCDPISEHNRLYWYRQTLGQGPEFLTYFQNEAQLEKSRLLSDRFSAERPKGSFSTLEIQRTEQGDSAMYLCASSLRQGSSGNTIYFGEGSWLTVV.

The V gene is TRBV29-1, the J gene TRBJ1-3; D perhaps matches TRBD1 (6 bases). CDR1 and CDR2 (germline): SQVTM, ANQGSEA. CDR3 length: 15 amino acids. Trimming cost V 7 bases and J 0 bases, with 16 bases left between them. The CDR3 sequence: CSAVRDTSSGNTIYF. The DNA for the CDR3 is TGCAGCGCCGTCAGGGACACCAGCTCTGGAAACACCATATATTTT. The full variable domain, its missing parts supplied by reference TRBV29-1 and TRBJ1-3, is SAVISQKPSRDICQRGTSLTIQCQVDSQVTMMFWYRQQPGQSLTLIATANQGSEATYESGFVIDKFPISRPNLTFSTLTVSNMSPEDSSIYLCSAVRDTSSGNTIYFGEGSWLTVV.

The chain is built from TRBV7-9 and TRBJ2-7; the D is unclear. The length of the CDR3 is 13 residues. Trimming shortened V by 3 bases and J by 3 bases, and 9 bases separated the two germline ends. Germline V CDR1 and CDR2: SEHNR, FQNEAQ (reference sequence). CDR3 amino acids: CASSFTDRYEQYF. CDR3 coding DNA: TGTGCCAGCAGCTTCACAGATCGCTACGAGCAGTACTTC.

The rearrangement uses TRBV5-1 and TRBJ2-6; D perhaps matches TRBD1 (6 bases). Germline CDR1 SGHRS, CDR2 YFSETQ. V dropped 6 bases and J dropped 1 base, with 17 bases sitting between them. This CDR3 spans 17 amino acids. This CDR3 is CASNPGHQNSGANVLTF. The CDR3 coding sequence is TGCGCCAGCAACCCGGGACACCAAAATTCTGGGGCCAACGTCCTGACTTTC.